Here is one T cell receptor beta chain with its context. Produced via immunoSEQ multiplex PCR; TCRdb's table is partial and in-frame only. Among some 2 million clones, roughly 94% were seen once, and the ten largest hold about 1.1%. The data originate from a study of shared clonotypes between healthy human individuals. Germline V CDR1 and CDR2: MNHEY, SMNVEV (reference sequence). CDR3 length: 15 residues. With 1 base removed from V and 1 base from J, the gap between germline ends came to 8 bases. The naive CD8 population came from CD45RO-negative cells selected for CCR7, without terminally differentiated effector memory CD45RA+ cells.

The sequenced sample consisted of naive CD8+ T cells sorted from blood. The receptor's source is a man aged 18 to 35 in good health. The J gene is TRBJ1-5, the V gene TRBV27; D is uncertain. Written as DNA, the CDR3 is TGTGCCAGCAGTTTATACCCGGAGAGCAATCAGCCCCAGCATTTT. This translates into CASSLYPESNQPQHF.